These 32 T cell receptor beta chains were all obtained from the same sample, sequenced in a study of blood T cell repertoires in COVID-19. Clones were read by immunoSEQ multiplex PCR, and TCRdb kept only the in-frame ones, dropping some. The table has around 130,000 clones, around 85% seen once. The sample was peripheral blood. Receptors originate from a man aged 55 to 70 with acute or convalescent COVID-19.

The CDR3 DNA sequence: TGTGCCAGCACCCCGGACTACCCCTACGAGCAGTACTTC. Its protein is CASTPDYPYEQYF. This chain connects TRBV11-2 to TRBJ2-7; weak D call: TRBD2 (6 bases). The CDR3 is 13 amino acids. Germline V gene data show CDR1 as SGHAT and CDR2 as FQNNGV. Deletions cut 7 bases from V and 2 bases from J, with 12 bases between. The whole variable domain, remainder taken from reference TRBV11-2 and TRBJ2-7, is EAGVAQSPRYKIIEKRQSVAFWCNPISGHATLYWYQQILGQGPKLLIQFQNNGVVDDSQLPKDRFSAERLKGVDSTLKIQPAKLEDSAVYLCASTPDYPYEQYFGPGTRLTVT.

V is TRBV4-1 and J is TRBJ1-2, with 10 nucleotides matching TRBD1. The ends lost 1 base at V and 6 bases at J; junction bases unmatched: 5. In germline, CDR1 is MGHRA, CDR2 YSYEKL. The CDR3 extends over 15 amino acids. As DNA, the CDR3 is TGCGCCAGCAGCCAAGCCGGGACAGGGGCGAATGGCTACACCTTC. Protein product: CASSQAGTGANGYTF.

This chain links TRBV28 with TRBJ1-1, with TRBD1 matching 8 bases. The CDR3 length is 17 residues. V trimming: 4 bases; J trimming: 5 bases; junction bases outside the gene matches: 15. The germline gives CDR1 MDHEN, CDR2 SYDVKM. CDR3 coding DNA: TGTGCCAGCAGTTCCCCCTCCGGACAGGGTGATCGGACTGAAGCTTTCTTT. Protein product: CASSSPSGQGDRTEAFF.

The V call is TRBV2, the J call TRBJ2-1; the D is unclear. The CDR3 extends over 11 amino acids. CDR1 is SNHLY and CDR2 is FYNNEI in the germline V gene. The V end lost 3 bases, the J end lost 10 bases, and 7 bases lay between the germline ends. In DNA, the CDR3 is TGTGCCAGCAGTGAGTATAGCGAGCAGTTCTTC. As protein: CASSEYSEQFF.

The CDR3 DNA follows: TGTGCCAGCAGTGAAAGACTAGCGGGACAATGGGAGCAGTACTTC. This sequence encodes CASSERLAGQWEQYF. V gene TRBV6-1 combines with J gene TRBJ2-7, with 11 positions matching TRBD2. The CDR3 runs to 15 residues. In germline, CDR1 is MNHNS, CDR2 SASEGT. V shed 2 bases and J 7 bases; nucleotides not matched to a gene: 7.

V gene TRBV5-1 combines with J gene TRBJ1-2; D remains unclear. Germline V gene lookup returns CDR1 SGHRS and CDR2 YFSETQ. This CDR3 is built from 14 residues. V was shortened by 1 base and J by 6 bases, with 13 bases between the two germline ends. CDR3 sequence (DNA): TGCGCCAGCAGCTTGACATCAGATCTCAATGGCTACACCTTC. Its protein product is CASSLTSDLNGYTF.

To note about this clone: Other nucleotide sequences from this sample produce the same CDR3. V and J are TRBV4-2 and TRBJ2-2; D not resolved. Trimming stripped 1 base from V and 5 bases from J, with 2 bases between. The CDR3 is 12 residues long. Germline V CDR1 and CDR2: LGHNA, YNFKEQ. CDR3 sequence reads: CASSQATGELFF. CDR3 sequence (DNA): TGTGCCAGCAGCCAAGCAACCGGGGAGCTGTTTTTT.

CDR3 in DNA: TGTGCCAGCAGCGGACGGGAGAATGAGCAGTTCTTC. Translating gives CASSGRENEQFF. The chain carries TRBV7-9 and TRBJ2-1, with D maybe TRBD2 (6 bases). Trimming cost V 5 bases and J 7 bases, with 9 bases left between them. Germline assignment: CDR1 SEHNR and CDR2 FQNEAQ (reference sequence). The CDR3 covers 12 residues. Variable domain in full (rest from reference TRBV7-9 and TRBJ2-1): DTGVSQNPRHKITKRGQNVTFRCDPISEHNRLYWYRQTLGQGPEFLTYFQNEAQLEKSRLLSDRFSAERPKGSFSTLEIQRTEQGDSAMYLCASSGRENEQFFGPGTRLTVL.

The V gene is TRBV18, the J gene TRBJ2-3, with D possibly TRBD2 on 5 matching bases. Per the germline V gene, CDR1 is KGHSH and CDR2 is LQKENI. The CDR3 contains 17 residues. V was cut by 2 bases and J by 2 bases, with 17 bases left in between. CDR3 sequence reads: CASSPKASSAYTDTQYF. The CDR3 coding sequence is TGTGCCAGCTCACCAAAGGCTAGCAGCGCCTACACAGATACGCAGTATTTT.

This clone occurred a few times. The genes are TRBV4-3 and TRBJ2-1, with 10 bases matching TRBD2. Germline CDR1 is LGHNA and CDR2 is YSLEER. The CDR3 is 17 residues long. After removal of 0 bases from V and 7 bases from J, the junction contained 9 bases not matched to a gene. As DNA, the CDR3 is TGCGCCAGCAGCCAAGATCTCCAACTAGCGGGACGTAATGAGCAGTTCTTC. Its protein product is CASSQDLQLAGRNEQFF.

This clone was counted once. This chain uses TRBV5-5 with TRBJ2-7; perhaps TRBD2 as D (5 bases). Trimming left V 4 bases short and J 2 bases short, with 13 bases between. This CDR3 spans 14 amino acids. CDR1 SGHKS and CDR2 YYEKEE come from the germline V gene (reference sequence). The CDR3 DNA reads as TGTGCCAGCAGCCCCGGGATCCCTACCTACGAGCAGTACTTC. Its protein is CASSPGIPTYEQYF. The full variable domain, rest sourced from reference TRBV5-5 and TRBJ2-7, is DAGVTQSPTHLIKTRGQQVTLRCSPISGHKSVSWYQQVLGQGPQFIFQYYEKEERGRGNFPDRFSARQFPNYSSELNVNALLLGDSALYLCASSPGIPTYEQYFGPGTRLTVT.

This chain links TRBV14 with TRBJ2-5; D not resolved. Germline V gene data show CDR1 as SGHDN and CDR2 as FVKESK. CDR3 size: 12 residues. V gave up 0 bases and J gave up 6 bases, with 5 bases separating them. The CDR3 bases are TGTGCCAGCAGCCAAGAGAGGAAGACCCAGTACTTC. Translated: CASSQERKTQYF.

The chain carries TRBV9 and TRBJ2-5, with a weak D call TRBD1 (5 bases). The CDR3 covers 13 residues. V lost 2 bases and J 5 bases, leaving 10 bases between the germline ends. Germline V gene data show CDR1 as SGDLS and CDR2 as YYNGEE. CDR3 residues: CASSVSGRETQYF. The CDR3 nucleotides read TGTGCCAGCAGCGTCTCAGGGCGGGAGACCCAGTACTTC.

The J gene is TRBJ2-7, the V gene TRBV4-1, with D unclear. CDR3 length: 14 residues. Looked up from germline, CDR1 is MGHRA and CDR2 is YSYEKL. V gave up 4 bases and J gave up 1 base, with 11 bases separating them. Written as DNA, the CDR3 is TGCGCCAGCAGCCGATCCATCGGGTCCTACGAGCAGTACTTC. This codes for CASSRSIGSYEQYF.

The CDR3 DNA reads as TGCGCCAGCAGCCAAACGACAGGGGATTCTGGGGCCAACGTCCTGACTTTC. Translating gives CASSQTTGDSGANVLTF. The rearrangement uses TRBV4-3 and TRBJ2-6; 8 bases agree with TRBD1. Germline-derived CDR1 and CDR2 are LGHNA and YSLEER. The CDR3 has 17 residues. The trim removed 2 bases at V and 1 base at J, leaving 4 bases unmatched.

J is TRBJ1-5 and V is TRBV27, with 10 bases that match TRBD1. The CDR3 sequence is 17 residues long. Germline CDR1 is MNHEY and CDR2 is SMNVEV (reference sequence). With V trimmed by 0 bases and J by 2 bases, 4 bases remained unmatched. The CDR3 nucleotides read TGTGCCAGCAGTTTATCTGGGGACAGGGGAGGCAATCAGCCCCAGCATTTT. This codes for CASSLSGDRGGNQPQHF.

The V gene is TRBV30, the J gene TRBJ1-5, with no clear D. The CDR3 has 12 amino acids. The germline gives CDR1 GTSNPN, CDR2 SVGIG (reference sequence). V gave up 1 base and J gave up 3 bases, with 4 bases separating them. CDR3 nucleotide sequence: TGTGCCTGGAGTGATCTCAATCAGCCCCAGCATTTT. Protein: CAWSDLNQPQHF.

Comments on this clone: The junction differs from germline at one of its ends, possibly a read error. This sample also contains other DNA sequences that code for the same CDR3. This rearrangement joins TRBV19 to TRBJ1-5, with 9 bases identical to TRBD1. The CDR3 length is 14 residues. The germline gives CDR1 LNHDA, CDR2 SQIVND (reference sequence). CDR3 residues: CASSQTGGNQPQHF. DNA for the CDR3: TGTGCCAGTAGCCAAACAGGGGGCAACCAGCCCCAGCATTTT.

The V gene is TRBV4-1, the J gene TRBJ2-1; D perhaps matches TRBD2 (7 bases). Per the germline V gene, CDR1 is MGHRA and CDR2 is YSYEKL. The CDR3 loop spans 18 amino acids. Trimming pared 0 bases from V and 2 bases from J, leaving 17 bases between. CDR3 bases: TGCGCCAGCAGCCAAGAGGGGGGCCCGCTAGCGGCCTACAATGAGCAGTTCTTC. This sequence encodes CASSQEGGPLAAYNEQFF.

The chain joins TRBV6-4 to TRBJ1-5, with 9 bases identical to TRBD1. The CDR3 consists of 16 residues. With 2 bases clipped from V and 2 bases from J, the junction kept 4 bases outside the gene matches. Germline V lookup: CDR1 MRHNA, CDR2 SNTAGT. The CDR3 protein is CASSDRRDRGNQPQHF. CDR3 coding DNA: TGTGCCAGCAGTGACAGGCGGGACAGGGGCAATCAGCCCCAGCATTTT.

J is TRBJ2-3 and V is TRBV19, with D tentatively TRBD2 (6 bases). Germline assignment: CDR1 LNHDA and CDR2 SQIVND (reference sequence). Trimming pared 3 bases from V and 0 bases from J, leaving 16 bases between. This CDR3 region has 17 residues. DNA for the CDR3: TGTGCCAGTAGTATGGAGGCTAGCGCATCTAGCACAGATACGCAGTATTTT. It codes for CASSMEASASSTDTQYF.

J is TRBJ2-2 and V is TRBV7-2; 10 bases match TRBD2. The CDR3 is 14 residues long. Germline CDR1 and CDR2: SGHTA and FQGNSA. Germline trimming cut 0 bases from V and 8 bases from J; bases unmatched to any gene: 0. The CDR3 region has the DNA TGTGCCAGCAGCTTAGCTAGCGGGAGGGGGGAGCTGTTTTTT. Encoded protein: CASSLASGRGELFF.

This CDR3 reads CASSLGLAGSSGANVLTF. Written as DNA, the CDR3 is TGCGCCAGCAGCCTCGGACTAGCGGGGAGCTCTGGGGCCAACGTCCTGACTTTC. This rearrangement joins TRBV4-3 to TRBJ2-6, with 12 bases lining up with TRBD2. The CDR3 loop spans 18 amino acids. From germline, CDR1 is LGHNA and CDR2 YSLEER. Unmatched junction bases numbered 4, after V lost 4 bases and J lost 0 bases.

This clone was recorded a few times. V is TRBV6-1 and J is TRBJ2-3, with 7 bases fitting TRBD2. Germline trimming cut 4 bases from V and 4 bases from J; bases unmatched to any gene: 11. This CDR3 region has 16 residues. Germline V lookup: CDR1 MNHNS, CDR2 SASEGT. Here the CDR3 reads CASSVWTRERADTQYF. In DNA, the CDR3 is TGTGCCAGCAGTGTTTGGACGCGGGAGCGCGCAGATACGCAGTATTTT.

The gene calls are TRBV5-1 and TRBJ2-7, with TRBD2 matching 10 bases. The CDR3 runs 15 residues. The trim removed 0 bases at V and 6 bases at J, leaving 6 bases unmatched. The germline CDR1 and CDR2 sequences are SGHRS and YFSETQ. The CDR3: CASSLVAGGSGEQYF. Here the CDR3 DNA reads TGCGCCAGCAGCTTGGTAGCGGGAGGTTCGGGCGAGCAGTACTTC. Full variable domain (missing parts from reference TRBV5-1 and TRBJ2-7): KAGVTQTPRYLIKTRGQQVTLSCSPISGHRSVSWYQQTPGQGLQFLFEYFSETQRNKGNFPGRFSGRQFSNSRSEMNVSTLELGDSALYLCASSLVAGGSGEQYFGPGTRLTVT.

The chain has TRBV28 and TRBJ1-4; the match to TRBD1 covers 7 bases. Germline V gene sequence: CDR1 MDHEN, CDR2 SYDVKM. Trimming removed 4 bases from V and 3 bases from J; junction bases left unmatched: 2. This CDR3 has 14 residues. This CDR3 reads CASSSGQANEKLFF. CDR3 DNA sequence: TGTGCCAGCAGTTCCGGACAGGCTAATGAAAAACTGTTTTTT. Based on the CDR3 plus reference TRBV28 and TRBJ1-4, the full variable domain is DVKVTQSSRYLVKRTGEKVFLECVQDMDHENMFWYRQDPGLGLRLIYFSYDVKMKEKGDIPEGYSVSREKKERFSLILESASTNQTSMYLCASSSGQANEKLFFGSGTQLSVL.

The genes are TRBV10-3 and TRBJ2-3, with 9 nucleotides matching TRBD2. With 6 bases clipped from V and 2 bases from J, the junction kept 6 bases outside the gene matches. The CDR3 is 15 amino acids. Germline CDR1 is ENHRY and CDR2 is SYGVKD. The CDR3 loop is CAISATSGNTDTQYF. In DNA, the CDR3 is TGTGCCATCAGCGCGACTAGCGGCAACACAGATACGCAGTATTTT.

The V gene is TRBV9, the J gene TRBJ2-2; 7 bases map to TRBD2. This CDR3 spans 17 amino acids. Germline V gene sequence: CDR1 SGDLS, CDR2 YYNGEE. With V trimmed by 0 bases and J by 4 bases, 9 bases remained unmatched. The CDR3 region has the DNA TGTGCCAGCAGCGTAGGGGGTAGCGGGTGGCCCACCGGGGAGCTGTTTTTT. Its protein is CASSVGGSGWPTGELFF.

The chain joins TRBV2 to TRBJ2-2; D is unresolved. V was clipped by 4 bases and J by 4 bases, with 7 bases between them. The germline gives CDR1 SNHLY, CDR2 FYNNEI. This CDR3 spans 13 amino acids. Here the CDR3 DNA reads TGTGCCAGCAGTGCGAAGCGCACCGGGGAGCTGTTTTTT. Encoded protein: CASSAKRTGELFF.

As DNA, the CDR3 is TGTGCCAGCAGTGAAGGGGTAGGAAGGACTGAAGCTTTCTTT. Translation gives CASSEGVGRTEAFF. This chain links TRBV6-4 with TRBJ1-1; tentative D call: TRBD1 (5 bases). The ends were cut back, 3 bases at V and 5 bases at J, with 13 bases in the middle. The length of the CDR3 is 14 residues. Germline V gene lookup returns CDR1 MRHNA and CDR2 SNTAGT.

V and J are TRBV19 and TRBJ1-3; D not resolved. V lost 2 bases to trimming and J lost 2 bases, with 10 bases between them. The CDR3 covers 15 residues. In germline, CDR1 is LNHDA, CDR2 SQIVND (reference sequence). CDR3 nucleotide sequence: TGTGCCAGTAGTATATCCGGTTTCACTGGAAACACCATATATTTT. Encoded protein: CASSISGFTGNTIYF.

This chain uses TRBV7-2 with TRBJ1-2; maybe TRBD1 (5 bases). There are 16 residues in the CDR3. V lost 0 bases and J lost 4, with 15 bases in between. Germline CDR1 reads SGHTA; CDR2 reads FQGNSA. The CDR3 region has the DNA TGTGCCAGCAGCTTAGCGGGGGGAGGATGGAGCTATGGCTACACCTTC. Its protein product is CASSLAGGGWSYGYTF. Full variable domain (missing parts from reference TRBV7-2 and TRBJ1-2): GAGVSQSPSNKVTEKGKDVELRCDPISGHTALYWYRQSLGQGLEFLIYFQGNSAPDKSGLPSDRFSAERTGGSVSTLTIQRTQQEDSAVYLCASSLAGGGWSYGYTFGSGTRLTVV.